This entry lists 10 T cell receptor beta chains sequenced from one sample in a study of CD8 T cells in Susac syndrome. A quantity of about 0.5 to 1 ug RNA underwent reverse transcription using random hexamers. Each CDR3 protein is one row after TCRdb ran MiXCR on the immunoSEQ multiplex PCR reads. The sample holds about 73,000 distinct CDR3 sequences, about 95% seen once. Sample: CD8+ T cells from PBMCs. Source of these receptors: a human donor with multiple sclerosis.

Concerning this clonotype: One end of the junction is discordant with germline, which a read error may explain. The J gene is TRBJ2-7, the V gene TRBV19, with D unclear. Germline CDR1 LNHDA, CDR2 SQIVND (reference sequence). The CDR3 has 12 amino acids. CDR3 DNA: TGTGCCAGTAGTTCGGACGCCTACCAGCAGTACTTC. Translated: CASSSDAYQQYF. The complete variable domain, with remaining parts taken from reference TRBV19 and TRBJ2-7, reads DGGITQSPKYLFRKEGQNVTLSCEQNLNHDAMYWYRQDPGQGLRLIYYSQIVNDFQKGDIAEGYSVSREKKESFPLTVTSAQKNPTAFYLCASSSDAYQQYFGPGTRLTVT.

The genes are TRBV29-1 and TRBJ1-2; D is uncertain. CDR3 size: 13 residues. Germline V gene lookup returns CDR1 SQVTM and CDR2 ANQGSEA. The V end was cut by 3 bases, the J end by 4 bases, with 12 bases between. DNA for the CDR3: TGCAGCGTTGATGAAGAGGCATTCTATGGCTACACCTTC. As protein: CSVDEEAFYGYTF.

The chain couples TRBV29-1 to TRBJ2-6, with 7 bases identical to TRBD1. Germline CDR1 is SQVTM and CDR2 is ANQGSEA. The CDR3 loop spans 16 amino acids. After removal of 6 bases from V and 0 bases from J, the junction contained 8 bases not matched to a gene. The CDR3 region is CSVETGRSSGANVLTF. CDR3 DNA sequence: TGCAGCGTCGAGACAGGGAGAAGCTCTGGGGCCAACGTCCTGACTTTC.

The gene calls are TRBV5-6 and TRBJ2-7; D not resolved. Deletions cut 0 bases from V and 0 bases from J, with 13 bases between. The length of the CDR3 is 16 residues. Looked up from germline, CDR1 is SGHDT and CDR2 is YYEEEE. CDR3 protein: CASSLDLGQISYEQYF. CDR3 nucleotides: TGTGCCAGCAGCTTGGACCTGGGTCAGATCTCCTACGAGCAGTACTTC.

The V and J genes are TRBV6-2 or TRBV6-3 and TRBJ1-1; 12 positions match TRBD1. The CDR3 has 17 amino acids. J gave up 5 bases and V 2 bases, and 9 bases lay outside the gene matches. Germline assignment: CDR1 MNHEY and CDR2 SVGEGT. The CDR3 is CASSYEGTGGKITEAFF. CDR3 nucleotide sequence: TGTGCCAGCAGTTACGAGGGGACAGGGGGCAAAATTACTGAAGCTTTCTTT.

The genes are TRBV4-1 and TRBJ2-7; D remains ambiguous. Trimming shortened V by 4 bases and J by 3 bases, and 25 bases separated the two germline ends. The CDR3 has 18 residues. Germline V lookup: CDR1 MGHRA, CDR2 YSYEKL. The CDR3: CASSPFGRNTYNHYEQYF. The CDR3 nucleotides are TGCGCCAGCAGCCCATTCGGCAGGAATACATACAACCACTACGAGCAGTACTTC.

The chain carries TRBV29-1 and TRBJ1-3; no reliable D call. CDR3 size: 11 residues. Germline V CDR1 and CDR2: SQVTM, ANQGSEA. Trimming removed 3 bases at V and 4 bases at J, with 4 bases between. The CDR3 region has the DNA TGCAGCGTTGATTTCGGAAACACCATATATTTT. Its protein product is CSVDFGNTIYF.

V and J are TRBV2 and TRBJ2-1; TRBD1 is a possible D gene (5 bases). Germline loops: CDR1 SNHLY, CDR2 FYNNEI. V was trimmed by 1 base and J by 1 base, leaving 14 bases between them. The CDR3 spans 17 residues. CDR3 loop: CASSEEGSASSYNEQFF. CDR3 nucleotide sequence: TGTGCCAGCAGTGAAGAGGGGTCTGCTAGTTCCTACAATGAGCAGTTCTTC.

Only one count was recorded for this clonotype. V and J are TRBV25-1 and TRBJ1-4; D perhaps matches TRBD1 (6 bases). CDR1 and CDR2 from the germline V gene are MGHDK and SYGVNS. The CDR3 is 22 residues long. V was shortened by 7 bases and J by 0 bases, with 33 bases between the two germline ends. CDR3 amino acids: CASTPEAGEGSAALATNEKLFF. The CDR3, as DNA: TGTGCCAGCACCCCAGAAGCAGGGGAGGGATCGGCCGCGTTGGCAACTAATGAAAAACTGTTTTTT.

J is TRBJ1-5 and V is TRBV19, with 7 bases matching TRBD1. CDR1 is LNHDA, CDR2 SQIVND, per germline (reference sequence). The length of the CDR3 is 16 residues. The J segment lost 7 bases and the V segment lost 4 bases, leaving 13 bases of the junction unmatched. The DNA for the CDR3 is TGTGCCAGTAGTAACAGGGACAGCCTAAATGGACAGCCCCAGCATTTT. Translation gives CASSNRDSLNGQPQHF. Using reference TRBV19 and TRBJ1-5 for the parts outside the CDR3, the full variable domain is DGGITQSPKYLFRKEGQNVTLSCEQNLNHDAMYWYRQDPGQGLRLIYYSQIVNDFQKGDIAEGYSVSREKKESFPLTVTSAQKNPTAFYLCASSNRDSLNGQPQHFGDGTRLSIL.